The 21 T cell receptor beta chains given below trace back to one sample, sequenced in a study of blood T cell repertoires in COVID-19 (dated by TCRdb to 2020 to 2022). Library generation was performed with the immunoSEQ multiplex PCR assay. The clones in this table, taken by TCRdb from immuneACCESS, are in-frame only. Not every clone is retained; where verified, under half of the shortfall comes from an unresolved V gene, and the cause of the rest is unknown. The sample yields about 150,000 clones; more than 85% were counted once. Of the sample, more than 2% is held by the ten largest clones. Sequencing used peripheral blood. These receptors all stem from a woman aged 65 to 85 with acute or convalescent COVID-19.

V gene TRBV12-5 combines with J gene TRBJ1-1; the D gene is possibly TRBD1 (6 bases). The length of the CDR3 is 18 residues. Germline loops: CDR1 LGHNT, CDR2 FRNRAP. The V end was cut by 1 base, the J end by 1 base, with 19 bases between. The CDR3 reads CASGLGALRGLENTEAFF. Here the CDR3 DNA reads TGTGCTAGTGGTTTGGGTGCGCTCAGGGGATTGGAGAACACTGAAGCTTTCTTT.

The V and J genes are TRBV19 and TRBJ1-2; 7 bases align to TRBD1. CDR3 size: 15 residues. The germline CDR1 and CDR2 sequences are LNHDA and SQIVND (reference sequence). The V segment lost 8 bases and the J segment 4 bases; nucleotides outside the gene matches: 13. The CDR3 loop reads CASDQAGGGRYGYTF. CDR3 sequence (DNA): TGTGCCAGTGACCAGGCAGGGGGTGGTCGCTATGGCTACACCTTC. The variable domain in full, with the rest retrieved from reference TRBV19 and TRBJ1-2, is DGGITQSPKYLFRKEGQNVTLSCEQNLNHDAMYWYRQDPGQGLRLIYYSQIVNDFQKGDIAEGYSVSREKKESFPLTVTSAQKNPTAFYLCASDQAGGGRYGYTFGSGTRLTVV.

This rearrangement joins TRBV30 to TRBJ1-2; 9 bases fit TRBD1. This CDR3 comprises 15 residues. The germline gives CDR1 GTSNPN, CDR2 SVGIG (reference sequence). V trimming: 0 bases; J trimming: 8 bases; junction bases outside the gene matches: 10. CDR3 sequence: CAWSVVGQGRRGYTF. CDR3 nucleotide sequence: TGTGCCTGGAGTGTAGTAGGACAGGGGAGGCGCGGCTACACCTTC.

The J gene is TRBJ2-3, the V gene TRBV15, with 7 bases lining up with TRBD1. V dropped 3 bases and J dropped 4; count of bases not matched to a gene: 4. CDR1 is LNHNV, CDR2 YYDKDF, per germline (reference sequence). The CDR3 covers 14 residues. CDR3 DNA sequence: TGTGCCACCAGCAGCCGTACAGGGGCAGATACGCAGTATTTT. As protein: CATSSRTGADTQYF.

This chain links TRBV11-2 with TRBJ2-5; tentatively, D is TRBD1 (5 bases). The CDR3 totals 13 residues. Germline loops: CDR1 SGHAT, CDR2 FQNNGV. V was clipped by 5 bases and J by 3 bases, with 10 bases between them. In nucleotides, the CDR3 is TGTGCCAGCAGCCGAGACAGAAAAGAGACCCAGTACTTC. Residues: CASSRDRKETQYF.

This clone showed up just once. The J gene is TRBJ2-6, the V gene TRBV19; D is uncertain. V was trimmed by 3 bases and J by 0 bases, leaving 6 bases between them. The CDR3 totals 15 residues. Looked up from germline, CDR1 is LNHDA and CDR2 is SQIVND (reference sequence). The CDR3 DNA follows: TGTGCCAGTAGTATGTATAGCTCTGGGGCCAACGTCCTGACTTTC. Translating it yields CASSMYSSGANVLTF. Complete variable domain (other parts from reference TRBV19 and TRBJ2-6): DGGITQSPKYLFRKEGQNVTLSCEQNLNHDAMYWYRQDPGQGLRLIYYSQIVNDFQKGDIAEGYSVSREKKESFPLTVTSAQKNPTAFYLCASSMYSSGANVLTFGAGSRLTVL.

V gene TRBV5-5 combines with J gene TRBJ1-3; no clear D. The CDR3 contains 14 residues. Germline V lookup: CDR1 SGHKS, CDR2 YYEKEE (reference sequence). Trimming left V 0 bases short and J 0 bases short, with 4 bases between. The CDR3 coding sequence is TGTGCCAGCAGCTTGGTTATCTCTGGAAACACCATATATTTT. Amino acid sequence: CASSLVISGNTIYF.

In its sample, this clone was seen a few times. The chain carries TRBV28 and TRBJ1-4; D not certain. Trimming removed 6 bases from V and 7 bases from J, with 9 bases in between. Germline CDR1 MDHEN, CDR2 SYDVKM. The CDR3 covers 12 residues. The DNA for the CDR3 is TGTGCCAGCAGCCTCCTCGGTGAAAAACTGTTTTTT. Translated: CASSLLGEKLFF.

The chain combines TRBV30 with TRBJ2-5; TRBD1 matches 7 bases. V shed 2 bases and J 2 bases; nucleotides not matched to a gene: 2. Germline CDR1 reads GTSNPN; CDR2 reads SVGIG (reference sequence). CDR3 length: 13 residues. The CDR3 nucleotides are TGTGCCTGGAGTAAGGGACAGCAAGAGACCCAGTACTTC. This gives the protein CAWSKGQQETQYF. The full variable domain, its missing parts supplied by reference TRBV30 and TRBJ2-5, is SQTIHQWPATLVQPVGSPLSLECTVEGTSNPNLYWYRQAAGRGLQLLFYSVGIGQISSEVPQNLSASRPQDRQFILSSKKLLLSDSGFYLCAWSKGQQETQYFGPGTRLLVL.

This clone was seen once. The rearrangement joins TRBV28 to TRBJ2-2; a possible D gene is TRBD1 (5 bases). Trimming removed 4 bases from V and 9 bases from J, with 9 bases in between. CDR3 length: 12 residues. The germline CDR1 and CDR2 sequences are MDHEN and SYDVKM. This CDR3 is CASSSQGRELFF. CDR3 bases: TGTGCCAGCAGTTCCCAGGGCCGGGAGCTGTTTTTT. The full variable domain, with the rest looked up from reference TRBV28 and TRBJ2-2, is DVKVTQSSRYLVKRTGEKVFLECVQDMDHENMFWYRQDPGLGLRLIYFSYDVKMKEKGDIPEGYSVSREKKERFSLILESASTNQTSMYLCASSSQGRELFFGEGSRLTVL.

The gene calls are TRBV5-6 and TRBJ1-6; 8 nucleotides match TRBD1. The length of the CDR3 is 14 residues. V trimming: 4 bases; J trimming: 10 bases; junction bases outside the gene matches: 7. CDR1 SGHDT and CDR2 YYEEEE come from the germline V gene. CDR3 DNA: TGTGCCAGCAGCCTAGGACAGGGCAACTCACCCCTCCACTTT. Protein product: CASSLGQGNSPLHF.

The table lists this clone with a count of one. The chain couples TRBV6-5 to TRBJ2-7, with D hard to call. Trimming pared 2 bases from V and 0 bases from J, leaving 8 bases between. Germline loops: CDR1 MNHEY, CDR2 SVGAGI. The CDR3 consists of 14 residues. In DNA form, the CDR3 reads TGTGCCAGCAGTTACGAACTCCGCTCCTACGAGCAGTACTTC. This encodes CASSYELRSYEQYF.

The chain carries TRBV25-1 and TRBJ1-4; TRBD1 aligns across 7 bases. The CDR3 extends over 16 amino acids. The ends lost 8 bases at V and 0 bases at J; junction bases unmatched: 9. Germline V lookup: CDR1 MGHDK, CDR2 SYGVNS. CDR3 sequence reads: CASSRGQLATNEKLFF. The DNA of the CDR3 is TGTGCCAGCTCCAGGGGACAGCTTGCAACTAATGAAAAACTGTTTTTT.

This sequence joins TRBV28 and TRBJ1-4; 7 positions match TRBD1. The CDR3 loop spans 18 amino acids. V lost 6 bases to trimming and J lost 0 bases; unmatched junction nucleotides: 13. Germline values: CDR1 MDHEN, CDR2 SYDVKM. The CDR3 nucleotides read TGTGCCAGCAGACGGGACAGTAAAGGGGTATCAACTAATGAAAAACTGTTTTTT. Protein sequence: CASRRDSKGVSTNEKLFF.

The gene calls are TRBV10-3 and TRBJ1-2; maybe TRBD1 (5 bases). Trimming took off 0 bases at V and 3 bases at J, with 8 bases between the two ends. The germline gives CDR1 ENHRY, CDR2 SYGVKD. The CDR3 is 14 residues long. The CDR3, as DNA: TGTGCCATCAGTGAGTCGGGGGGGGACTATGGCTACACCTTC. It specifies CAISESGGDYGYTF.

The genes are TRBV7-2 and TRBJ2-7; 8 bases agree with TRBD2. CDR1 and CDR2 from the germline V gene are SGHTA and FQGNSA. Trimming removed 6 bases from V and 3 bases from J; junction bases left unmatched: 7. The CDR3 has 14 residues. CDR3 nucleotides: TGTGCCAGCAGTATGACCGGGACTAGCTACGAGCAGTACTTC. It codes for CASSMTGTSYEQYF.

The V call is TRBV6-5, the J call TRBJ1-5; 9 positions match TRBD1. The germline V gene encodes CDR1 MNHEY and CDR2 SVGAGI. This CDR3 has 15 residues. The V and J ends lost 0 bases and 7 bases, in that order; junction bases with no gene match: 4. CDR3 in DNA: TGTGCCAGCAGTTACTCGCGGACAGGGGACCAGCCCCAGCATTTT. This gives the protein CASSYSRTGDQPQHF.

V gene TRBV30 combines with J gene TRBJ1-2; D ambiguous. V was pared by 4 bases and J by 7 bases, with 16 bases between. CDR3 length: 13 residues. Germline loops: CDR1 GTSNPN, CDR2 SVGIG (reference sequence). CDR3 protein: CAWNEAGPGGYTF. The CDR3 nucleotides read TGTGCCTGGAATGAGGCGGGTCCTGGTGGCTACACCTTC.

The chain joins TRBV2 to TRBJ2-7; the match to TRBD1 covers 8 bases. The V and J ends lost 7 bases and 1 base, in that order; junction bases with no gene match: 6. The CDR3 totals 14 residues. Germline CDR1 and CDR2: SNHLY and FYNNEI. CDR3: CASNGQGASYEQYF. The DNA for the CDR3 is TGTGCCAGCAATGGACAGGGAGCTTCCTACGAGCAGTACTTC.

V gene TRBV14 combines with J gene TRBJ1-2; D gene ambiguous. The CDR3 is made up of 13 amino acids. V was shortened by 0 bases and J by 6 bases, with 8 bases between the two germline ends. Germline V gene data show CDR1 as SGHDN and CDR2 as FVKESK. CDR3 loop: CASSQEPGHGYTF. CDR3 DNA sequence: TGTGCCAGCAGCCAAGAACCTGGGCATGGCTACACCTTC.

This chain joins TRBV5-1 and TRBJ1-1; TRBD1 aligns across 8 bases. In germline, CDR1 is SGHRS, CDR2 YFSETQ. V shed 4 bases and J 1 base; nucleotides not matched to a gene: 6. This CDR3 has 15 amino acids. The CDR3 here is CASSPGTGRNTEAFF. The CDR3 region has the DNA TGCGCCAGCAGCCCGGGGACAGGCCGGAACACTGAAGCTTTCTTT.